This TCR beta chain was observed in a study of beta chain features in type 1 diabetes. Study conclusions and caveats: Diminished insertions and augmented deletions at VDJ junctions characterized type 1 diabetes patients.

Central memory, naive, regulatory and stem cell-like memory CD4+ cells were sorted by CD45RO/CCR7/CD25/CD127/CD95/CD27. The whole isolated RNA underwent reverse transcription, so sequencing captured expressed TCRB transcripts. TCRdb keeps only in-frame clones here, not all; method: immunoSEQ multiplex PCR. The sample records more than 300,000 clones, over 13% being singletons. Trimming removed 8 bases at V and 2 bases at J, with 18 bases between. The germline CDR1 and CDR2 sequences are MNHEY and SVGAGI. CDR3 size: 15 residues. A note on this clone: Antigen unknown.

What was sequenced was naive CD4+ T cells from blood. The gene calls are TRBV6-5 and TRBJ1-2; D may be TRBD1 (6 bases). This TCR was recovered from a woman aged 18-29 years in good health. CDR3 sequence reads: CASVTLGQPNYGYTF. Here the CDR3 DNA reads TGTGCCAGCGTAACCCTAGGACAGCCGAACTATGGCTACACCTTC.